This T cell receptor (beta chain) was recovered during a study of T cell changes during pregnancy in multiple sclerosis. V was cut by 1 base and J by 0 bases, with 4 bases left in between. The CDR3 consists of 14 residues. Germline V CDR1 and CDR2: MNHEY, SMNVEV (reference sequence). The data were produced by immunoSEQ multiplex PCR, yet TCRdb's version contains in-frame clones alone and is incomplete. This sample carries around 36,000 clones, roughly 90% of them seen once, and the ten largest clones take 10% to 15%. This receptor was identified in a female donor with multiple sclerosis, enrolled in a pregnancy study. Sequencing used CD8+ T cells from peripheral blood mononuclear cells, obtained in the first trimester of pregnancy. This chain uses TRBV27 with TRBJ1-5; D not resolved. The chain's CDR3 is CASSLYSSNQPQHF. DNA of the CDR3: TGTGCCAGCAGTTTATACAGTAGCAATCAGCCCCAGCATTTT.